This T cell receptor (beta chain) was captured by sequencing in a study of OX40 agonist ivuxolimab in advanced cancers. Study in general: Ivuxolimab, an agonistic anti-OX40 (CD134) antibody, was given to patients.

Measured with immunoSEQ multiplex PCR; TCRdb has only the in-frame clones, and not every one. This repertoire shows tens of thousands of clones, around nine tenths found once; its top ten account for about 1.6%. The sequence came from an adult with an advanced solid tumor such as melanoma, head and neck, liver or kidney cancer. This material consisted of CD4+ or CD8+ T cells sorted from blood, taken in a trial of the OX40 agonist ivuxolimab.

As DNA, the CDR3 is TGCGCCAGCGCTCCGGAAACCCTTTGGGGGCTCAACACCGGGGAGCTGTTTTTT. Protein: CASAPETLWGLNTGELFF. The chain links TRBV5-1 to TRBJ2-2; D possibly corresponds to TRBD1 (6 bases). Deletions cut 7 bases from V and 2 bases from J, with 24 bases between. The CDR3 contains 18 residues. Germline loops: CDR1 SGHRS, CDR2 YFSETQ.